This T cell receptor beta chain was recovered during a study of CD8 T cells in ankylosing spondylitis (dated by TCRdb to the late 2010s). Study-wide context: The study profiled T cell receptor beta repertoires in healthy donors and ankylosing spondylitis patients to find disease-linked TCR variants. The full study cohort comprised 25 ankylosing spondylitis patients and about a hundred healthy donors. Samples of peripheral blood were taken, and for ankylosing spondylitis patients, synovial fluid was collected as well. Overall study outcomes, separate from this receptor: Blood from ankylosing spondylitis patients appeared to be characterized by a TCR beta motif made up of under ten highly homologous amino acid variants. Significant enrichment of the disease-linked clones was reported in matched synovial fluid samples from ankylosing spondylitis patients. Some motif variants were previously reported in synovial fluid and blood of reactive arthritis patients, suggesting common disease-initiation mechanisms. A CD8+ phenotype was shown by the disease-linked clones, which were found at relatively low frequencies in peripheral blood.

To note about this clonotype: Its antigen is not yet known. No per-base quality is available; no much larger clone lies one base away.

Data came from an Illumina HiSeq 2500. TCR beta libraries were prepared by quantitative 5'-RACE with molecular barcodes. Per the authors' processing: Disease-linked TCR variants were identified with a new computational method built on a probabilistic model of VDJ rearrangement. In-frame beta chains were kept once TCRdb had trimmed the public reads at Q25 with fastp and called clones with MiXCR. A single entry per CDR3 protein holds the most common genes and DNA from its merged rows. These V and J calls derive from TCRdb rather than the authors' analysis. A total of approximately 300,000 distinct CDR3 sequences appear in this sample, roughly 8% of them only once. The ten largest clonotypes hold approximately 15% of the sample. The germline V and J ends show losses of 3 bases and 5 bases respectively, and no gene match explains 2 bases of the junction. The CDR3 contains 14 residues, cysteine and phenylalanine counted. Kept here is only the CDR3 DNA, which spans 42 bases and is read in frame from base 1. CDR1 and CDR2 are read off the germline V gene (reference sequence) as MNHEY and SMNVEV.

Sequencing input: blood, either unsorted or a sorted T cell fraction (not recorded which). This sequence was found in a male donor with ankylosing spondylitis. This chain is built from TRBV27 and TRBJ2-7, with 12 middle bases fitting TRBD2. The DNA is as follows: TGTGCCAGCAGTTTTGGACTAGCGGGAAACGAGCAGTACTTC. Its protein is CASSFGLAGNEQYF.